The 5 T cell receptor beta chains given below trace back to one sample, sequenced in a study of cytomegalovirus exposure and HLA in healthy donors. PCR involved 60 Vbeta and 13 Jbeta primers. The table came from immunoSEQ multiplex PCR; TCRdb's copy has only in-frame clones and leaves some out. The sample gives 150,000 to 200,000 clones, 75% to 80% of which show up once; just over 3% is in the top ten. Source material: PBMCs. These receptors all come from a woman aged 35 to 49 in good health and CMV-seronegative.

This clone came up once. This sequence joins TRBV5-4 and TRBJ2-7; D is unclear. The J call may not be correct, given that the DNA end is closer to TRBJ2-1. Germline CDR1 and CDR2: SGHNT and YYREEE (reference sequence). The CDR3 sequence is 13 residues long. In nucleotides, the CDR3 is TGTGCCAGCAGCTTGGTAGCCGGAAATGAGCAGTTCTTC. This gives the protein CASSLVAGNEQFF.

The chain links TRBV2 to TRBJ1-4; weak D call: TRBD1 (5 bases). This CDR3 is 15 amino acids long. V was shortened by 2 bases and J by 7 bases, with 14 bases between the two germline ends. Germline V gene sequence: CDR1 SNHLY, CDR2 FYNNEI. The CDR3: CASSEIRGGSEKLFF. For the CDR3, the DNA is TGTGCCAGCAGTGAAATAAGGGGAGGAAGTGAAAAACTGTTTTTT.

V is TRBV18 and J is TRBJ2-7; D is possibly TRBD1 (5 bases). The CDR3 loop spans 14 amino acids. The V gene's germline CDR1 is KGHSH and CDR2 LQKENI. Trimming pared 3 bases from V and 2 bases from J, leaving 11 bases between. The CDR3 bases are TGTGCCAGCTCACCTCCAGGGTCCCCCTACGAGCAGTACTTC. Translated, it gives CASSPPGSPYEQYF.

The genes are TRBV18 and TRBJ1-1; unclear D gene. CDR1 and CDR2 from the germline V gene are KGHSH and LQKENI. This CDR3 is built from 14 residues. The V and J ends lost 4 bases and 0 bases respectively, with 9 bases between them. In DNA form, the CDR3 reads TGTGCCAGCTCACTTCAGTTCTTGAACACTGAAGCTTTCTTT. Protein: CASSLQFLNTEAFF.

The chain is built from TRBV19 and TRBJ2-1, with 7 positions matching TRBD1. Trimming cost V 3 bases and J 8 bases; bases outside gene matches: 16. Germline lookup yields CDR1 LNHDA and CDR2 SQIVND (reference sequence). The CDR3 length is 17 residues. For the CDR3, the DNA is TGTGCCAGTAGTATTACGGGCTACAGGGGCGGTGGGTATGAGCAGTTCTTC. Translation: CASSITGYRGGGYEQFF. Together with reference TRBV19 and TRBJ2-1, the CDR3 gives the full variable domain: DGGITQSPKYLFRKEGQNVTLSCEQNLNHDAMYWYRQDPGQGLRLIYYSQIVNDFQKGDIAEGYSVSREKKESFPLTVTSAQKNPTAFYLCASSITGYRGGGYEQFFGPGTRLTVL.